This TCR beta chain was sequenced during a study of CD8+CD57+ T cells in acquired aplastic anemia (dated by TCRdb to between 2017 and 2018). The study in broad terms: DNA extracted from sorted CD4+ and CD8+ cells had a mean of around 3 ug, with a range of about 0.19 to 27.4 ug. A CD8+CD57+ expansion meant a frequency higher than the mean frequency seen in healthy subjects.

Concerning this clonotype itself: The antigen it recognizes is unknown. The junction does not match germline at one end; this may be a read error.

The CDR3 spans 13 residues, from the cysteine through the phenylalanine. The kept DNA is CDR3 alone, 39 bases in frame from the first base. CDR1 and CDR2 are drawn from the germline V gene: SGHRS, YFSETQ. Profiling of TCR beta VDJ combinations and CDR3 sequences used genomic DNA as the template. TCR repertoire sequencing was run on an Illumina HiSeq 2000. As for how the authors treated the data: TRBV/TRBJ rearrangement plots, CDR3 size and DJ length profiles, and Simpson's diversity index were used to assess repertoires. The most abundant DNA sequence in the deep sequencing data was defined as the immunodominant clone. CDR3 amino acid sequences were checked for sharing between subjects and were compared against published repertoires and the VDJdb database. Starting from the raw public reads, TCRdb applied fastp trimming at Q25, assembled clones with MiXCR and retained in-frame beta chains. CDR3 protein duplicates are merged, each entry listing the most common genes and DNA. TCRdb's processing, not the study's, gives the V and J calls here. For this sample the table gives approximately 260,000 distinct CDR3 sequences, of which approximately 79% were detected only once. The top ten hold 35% to 50% of the sample.

Overall study results and their limits: Although 25 to 30 CD8+ CDR3 sequences were shared by patients and controls, these sequences appeared highly expressed in patients and within the immunodominant clones of patients. Between patients and healthy controls, no significant difference in CD8+ Simpson's diversity was found (P=0.060).

Expansion of CD8+CD57+ cells had been shown by flow cytometry in the patients chosen for sequencing. Every patient had a diagnosis of severe acquired aplastic anemia based on International Study of Aplastic Anemia and Agranulocytosis and Camitta criteria. At the time blood was sampled, none of the patients had received any therapy. In this study, sorted CD4+ and CD8+ T cells from the blood of healthy subjects and of severe aplastic anemia patients had their TCR repertoires deep-sequenced. In the USA, patient enrollment took place under clinicaltrials.gov protocols 00001620, 01623167, 00001397, 00071045, 00081523 and 00961064. Ficoll-Paque density gradient centrifugation was used to isolate peripheral blood mononuclear cells. Before DNA extraction, CD4+ and CD8+ T cells were sorted with FACS or magnetic beads.

The sample consisted of sorted CD4+, CD8+, or CD8+CD57+ T cells (not recorded which) from PBMCs. Rearrangement joined TRBV5-1 to TRBJ2-3, with the D gene not clear enough to name. The TCR was taken from a human donor with aplastic anemia. The nucleotide sequence is given as TGTGCCAGCAGCGTCAGGTGCACAGCACAGCAGTATTTT. Its product reads: CASSVRCTAQQYF.